These 23 T cell receptor beta chains were all obtained from the same sample, sequenced in a study of blood T cell repertoires in COVID-19. The table came from immunoSEQ multiplex PCR; TCRdb's copy has only in-frame clones and leaves some out. This sample has 90,000 or so clones; roughly 90% occur once, and the top ten carry approximately 3.6%. The source material was peripheral blood. These receptor sequences come from a woman in her 70s with acute or convalescent COVID-19.

J is TRBJ1-1 and V is TRBV3-1 (or the pseudogene TRBV3-2); D is ambiguous. The length of the CDR3 is 13 residues. Per germline, CDR1 LGHDT and CDR2 YNNKEL (reference sequence). The V gene lost 4 bases and the J gene lost 0 bases, with 6 bases spanning the gap. The CDR3 region has the DNA TGTGCCAGCAGCCGTCAGTTGAACACTGAAGCTTTCTTT. It is translated as CASSRQLNTEAFF.

The chain couples TRBV5-1 to TRBJ2-1, with 9 bases matching TRBD2. The V gene's germline CDR1 is SGHRS and CDR2 YFSETQ. V lost 6 bases and J lost 3; bases outside the gene matches: 4. The CDR3 has 14 residues. Here the CDR3 reads CASTGSGGYNEQFF. The CDR3, as DNA: TGCGCCAGCACGGGTAGCGGGGGCTACAATGAGCAGTTCTTC.

On this clone itself: Mismatch with germline at one junction end may stem from a read error. The CDR3 loop is CASSDSGTGFGEQFF. CDR3 DNA: TGTGCCAGCAGTGACTCCGGGACAGGGTTCGGTGAGCAGTTCTTC. This chain uses TRBV6-5 with TRBJ2-1; 9 positions match TRBD1. The germline CDR1 and CDR2 sequences are MNHEY and SVGAGI. The CDR3 is 15 residues long.

This clone has a handful of counts. CDR3 protein: CASSQTANEQFF. CDR3 DNA sequence: TGTGCCAGCAGCCAGACAGCCAATGAGCAGTTCTTC. The chain carries TRBV3-1 (or the pseudogene TRBV3-2) and TRBJ2-1; D might be TRBD1 (5 bases). The CDR3 covers 12 residues. V was clipped by 3 bases and J by 6 bases, with 6 bases between them. Per the germline V gene, CDR1 is LGHDT and CDR2 is YNNKEL (reference sequence).

The chain uses TRBV6-2 or TRBV6-3 and TRBJ2-7; tentative D call: TRBD2 (5 bases). V was clipped by 4 bases and J by 4 bases, with 14 bases between them. This CDR3 spans 14 amino acids. Germline CDR1 MNHEY, CDR2 SVGEGT. As DNA, the CDR3 is TGTGCCAGCAGTTCTGGGTTCCGGGGATACGAGCAGTACTTC. It codes for CASSSGFRGYEQYF.

The chain employs TRBV19 and TRBJ2-2, with 7 positions matching TRBD2. Unmatched junction bases numbered 10, after V lost 3 bases and J lost 0 bases. The germline CDR1 and CDR2 sequences are LNHDA and SQIVND (reference sequence). The CDR3 runs 18 residues. The CDR3 bases are TGTGCCAGTAGTATCTCCCCTAGCGGAATCGCGAACACCGGGGAGCTGTTTTTT. Encoded protein: CASSISPSGIANTGELFF.

The V gene is TRBV28, the J gene TRBJ2-7; possibly TRBD2 for D (7 bases). Per germline, CDR1 MDHEN and CDR2 SYDVKM. Trimming shortened V by 6 bases and J by 2 bases, and 17 bases separated the two germline ends. CDR3 length: 15 amino acids. DNA of the CDR3: TGTGCCAGCAGCTCCCGAGGGGGGACTACCTACGAGCAGTACGTC. Translated, it gives CASSSRGGTTYEQYV.

This clone was counted between two and nine times. A read error may account for a junction end that differs from germline. The V call is TRBV20-1, the J call TRBJ1-4; D gene ambiguous. The CDR3 spans 12 residues. From germline, CDR1 is DFQATT and CDR2 SNEGSKA (reference sequence). The DNA for the CDR3 is TGCAGTGCTAGTGGTGAGAGTGAAAAGCTGTTTTTT. It encodes CSASGESEKLFF.

The chain employs TRBV3-1 (or the pseudogene TRBV3-2) and TRBJ2-1; 7 nucleotides align to TRBD1. The V and J ends lost 1 base and 10 bases, in that order; junction bases with no gene match: 7. Germline CDR1 reads LGHDT; CDR2 reads YNNKEL (reference sequence). CDR3 length equals 14 residues. CDR3 nucleotides: TGTGCCAGCAGCCAAGGAGAGGGGGCGCGGGAGCAGTTCTTC. Translated, it gives CASSQGEGAREQFF.

This clone is a singleton in its sample. The chain employs TRBV5-6 and TRBJ2-3; 11 nucleotides line up with TRBD2. Germline CDR1 and CDR2: SGHDT and YYEEEE. The CDR3 contains 15 residues. V gave up 1 base and J gave up 4 bases; unmatched junction bases: 2. The CDR3 loop reads CASSLYSGGADTQYF. CDR3 DNA sequence: TGTGCCAGCAGCTTGTATAGCGGGGGGGCAGATACGCAGTATTTT.

The V gene is TRBV27, the J gene TRBJ2-3, with TRBD1 matching over 9 bases. Germline assignment: CDR1 MNHEY and CDR2 SMNVEV (reference sequence). The CDR3 spans 17 residues. J was trimmed by 4 bases and V by 6 bases; bases with no gene match: 14. DNA for the CDR3: TGTGCCAGCAGCGACACAGAAACAGGGGGCTGGGCAGATACGCAGTATTTT. Translated, it gives CASSDTETGGWADTQYF.

The chain has TRBV5-1 and TRBJ2-1; 8 bases map to TRBD2. J lost 7 bases, V lost 0 bases, and 9 bases had no gene match. The CDR3 runs 16 residues. Germline CDR1 reads SGHRS; CDR2 reads YFSETQ. For the CDR3, the DNA is TGCGCCAGCAGCTTGGTGGGTACGGCGGGAGGAAATGAGCAGTTCTTC. Translated: CASSLVGTAGGNEQFF.

The rearrangement links TRBV7-2 to TRBJ2-5; D call uncertain. Deletions cut 5 bases from V and 2 bases from J, with 15 bases between. Germline V gene data show CDR1 as SGHTA and CDR2 as FQGNSA. This CDR3 region has 15 residues. CDR3 protein: CASSPIRIPQETQYF. The CDR3 DNA is TGTGCCAGCAGCCCCATCAGGATTCCGCAAGAGACCCAGTACTTC.

The rearrangement uses TRBV28 and TRBJ1-6; the match to TRBD1 covers 8 bases. V lost 4 bases, J lost 4 bases, and 0 bases stayed unmatched. The CDR3 runs 14 residues. CDR1 is MDHEN, CDR2 SYDVKM, per germline. The CDR3 loop is CASSWTGYNSPLHF. The CDR3 DNA is TGTGCCAGCAGTTGGACAGGGTATAATTCACCCCTCCACTTT.

The gene calls are TRBV10-1 and TRBJ2-1; TRBD2 agrees at 16 bases. The CDR3 has 16 amino acids. V dropped 6 bases and J dropped 8; count of bases not matched to a gene: 7. The germline gives CDR1 WNHNN, CDR2 SYGVQD (reference sequence). This chain's CDR3 is CASSQKGLAGGHEQFF. In DNA form, the CDR3 reads TGCGCCAGCAGCCAAAAGGGACTAGCGGGAGGGCATGAGCAGTTCTTC.

J is TRBJ1-1 and V is TRBV28; TRBD1 matches at 7 bases. CDR1 is MDHEN and CDR2 is SYDVKM in the germline V gene. Trimming cost V 3 bases and J 9 bases; bases outside gene matches: 7. This CDR3 has 13 amino acids. In DNA, the CDR3 is TGTGCCAGCAGTTTTACCAGGGGGGAGAAAGCTTTCTTT. It yields the protein CASSFTRGEKAFF.

The chain combines TRBV27 with TRBJ2-1, with a possible D match to TRBD1 (6 bases). The V and J ends lost 6 bases and 8 bases respectively, with 14 bases between them. This CDR3 spans 13 amino acids. Germline V CDR1 and CDR2: MNHEY, SMNVEV (reference sequence). The CDR3 DNA follows: TGTGCCAGCAGGGCAGTAGGGGGACATGAGCAGTTCTTC. It specifies CASRAVGGHEQFF.

V gene TRBV5-1 combines with J gene TRBJ2-3, with 11 positions matching TRBD2. This CDR3 contains 17 residues. The junction had 8 bases not matched to a gene; V was cut back by 3 bases and J by 2 bases. Germline V gene data show CDR1 as SGHRS and CDR2 as YFSETQ. Written as DNA, the CDR3 is TGCGCCAGCAGCTATTCCGGGACTAGCGGCCACACAGATACGCAGTATTTT. Residues: CASSYSGTSGHTDTQYF. Together with reference TRBV5-1 and TRBJ2-3, the CDR3 gives the full variable domain: KAGVTQTPRYLIKTRGQQVTLSCSPISGHRSVSWYQQTPGQGLQFLFEYFSETQRNKGNFPGRFSGRQFSNSRSEMNVSTLELGDSALYLCASSYSGTSGHTDTQYFGPGTRLTVL.

This clone appeared a few times. This chain joins TRBV30 and TRBJ1-2; no definite D call. CDR3 size: 12 residues. Germline values: CDR1 GTSNPN, CDR2 SVGIG (reference sequence). Trimming pared 7 bases from V and 8 bases from J, leaving 17 bases between. The DNA for the CDR3 is TGTGCCTCAGCGGACGGGCGCGGCGGCTACACCTTC. It encodes CASADGRGGYTF. Using reference TRBV30 and TRBJ1-2 for the parts outside the CDR3, the full variable domain is SQTIHQWPATLVQPVGSPLSLECTVEGTSNPNLYWYRQAAGRGLQLLFYSVGIGQISSEVPQNLSASRPQDRQFILSSKKLLLSDSGFYLCASADGRGGYTFGSGTRLTVV.

The chain uses TRBV21-1 and TRBJ1-2; the D call in the table, TRBD1, was not verified against the DNA. TRBV21-1 is assigned pseudogene status. The CDR3 loop spans 13 amino acids. CDR3 residues: CASTLQTGNGYTF. The CDR3 DNA is TGTGCCAGCACCCTACAGACAGGGAATGGCTACACCTTC.

The rearrangement links TRBV27 to TRBJ1-2; D may be TRBD1 (5 bases). From germline, CDR1 is MNHEY and CDR2 SMNVEV (reference sequence). V was cut by 3 bases and J by 8 bases, with 16 bases left in between. The length of the CDR3 is 14 residues. CDR3 amino acids: CASSFEGASMGYTF. In nucleotides, the CDR3 is TGTGCCAGCAGTTTCGAAGGGGCGAGTATGGGCTACACCTTC.

The chain uses TRBV28 and TRBJ1-1, with 7 positions matching TRBD1. Losses at the gene ends were 2 bases for V and 7 bases for J; bases not matched to a gene: 1. The CDR3 contains 12 residues. Germline V gene lookup returns CDR1 MDHEN and CDR2 SYDVKM. CDR3: CASSLRTGEAFF. CDR3 nucleotide sequence: TGTGCCAGCAGTTTAAGGACAGGTGAAGCTTTCTTT.

This chain connects TRBV6-6 to TRBJ1-1, with D possibly being TRBD1 (5 bases). The V gene's germline CDR1 is MNHNY and CDR2 SVGAGI (reference sequence). The CDR3 contains 14 residues. Trimming pared 5 bases from V and 6 bases from J, leaving 16 bases between. The DNA of the CDR3 is TGTGCCAGCAGTCCAGACAGAGTTCTCGCTGAAGCTTTCTTT. Its translation: CASSPDRVLAEAFF.